What follows describes a single T cell receptor (beta chain). Its cognate antigen is unknown. V was cut by 2 bases and J by 4 bases, with 12 bases left in between. Germline V gene sequence: CDR1 KGHSY, CDR2 FQNENV. The CDR3 sequence is 15 residues long. The entry originates in a study of OX40 agonist ivuxolimab in advanced cancers. Study results and caveats: Those patients achieving a partial response at 0.1-3.0 mg/kg showed among the lowest clonal expansion.

The assay was immunoSEQ multiplex PCR, and TCRdb's table has in-frame clones only and misses some. This table has tens of thousands of clones, 80% to 95% appearing once. The sample in question was CD4+ or CD8+ T cells sorted from blood, obtained in a trial of the OX40 agonist ivuxolimab. The origin of this receptor is an adult with an advanced solid tumor such as melanoma, head and neck, liver or kidney cancer. The chain carries TRBV16 and TRBJ1-5; D might be TRBD1 (6 bases). CDR3: CASSQQTRGNQPQHF. As DNA, the CDR3 is TGTGCCAGCAGCCAACAAACAAGGGGGAATCAGCCCCAGCATTTT.